A selection of T cell receptor beta chains follows, all from one sample in a study of blood T cell repertoires in COVID-19. The protocol was immunoSEQ multiplex PCR, while the TCRdb copy is restricted to in-frame clones and leaves out a portion. Of 210,000 or so clones listed, approximately 84% are singletons. Sequenced material: peripheral blood. The receptors shown here come from a woman in her seventies with active or convalescent COVID-19. Both conserved end residues are part of each CDR3. D genes are given only for firm matches. Clone size is given for some rows only: seen once, a few or many times, or a class if the clone is expanded.

12	.	TRBV19	TRBD1	TRBJ1-2	CASRRQGGGYTF
12	.	TRBV30	.	TRBJ1-2	CAGRQTNYGYTF
12	.	TRBV7-5	.	TRBJ1-5	CARSLESQPQHF
17	.	TRBV5-6	.	TRBJ1-6	CASSLGPPGRGTTPLHF
18	.	TRBV2	TRBD2	TRBJ2-1	CASSVGGGLAGSLSSQFF
16	.	TRBV4-1	.	TRBJ2-5	CASSPSQGFPRETQYF
13	.	TRBV18	TRBD1	TRBJ1-4	CASSRDSNEKLFF
15	.	TRBV6-5	TRBD1	TRBJ2-5	CASSYIRGFQETQYF
16	.	TRBV2	TRBD2	TRBJ2-3	CASSPGLAMSTDTQYF
15	once	TRBV6-1	.	TRBJ2-1	CASSEAPRSYNEQFF
14	.	TRBV7-9	TRBD1	TRBJ2-7	CASSLDQGAYEQYF
13	.	TRBV27	.	TRBJ2-1	CASSWAQYNEQFF
13	.	TRBV5-4	.	TRBJ1-1	CASSRDRNTEAFF
16	.	TRBV3-1/TRBV3-2	TRBD1	TRBJ1-2	CASSQGLRGLSGGYTF
14	.	TRBV7-8	.	TRBJ2-7	CASSLAGISYEQYF
17	.	TRBV10-2	.	TRBJ2-3	CASSTALGAVAADTQYF
14	.	TRBV5-1	.	TRBJ1-2	CASSPSTVSYGYTF
16	.	TRBV11-2	TRBD2	TRBJ2-7	CASSLEWLAGASEQYF
17	.	TRBV9	TRBD2	TRBJ2-1	CASSVLPSGSISNEQFF
15	.	TRBV28	TRBD2	TRBJ2-1	CASSAGTSGSNEQFF
13	.	TRBV5-6	.	TRBJ2-1	CASSLRGYNEQFF
18	.	TRBV25-1	.	TRBJ2-6	CASSDFFGEGSGANVLTF
14	few	TRBV5-4	.	TRBJ1-2	CASSLAGVNYGYTF
20	.	TRBV5-1	TRBD2	TRBJ2-7	CASSSPIDPGLAENPYEQYF
15	.	TRBV5-6	TRBD1	TRBJ2-6	CASSKQGSGANVLTF
16	.	TRBV18	TRBD2	TRBJ2-7	CASSPRLAGGPYEQYF
17	.	TRBV5-3	TRBD1	TRBJ1-5	CARSLGDRVGRNQPQHF
13	.	TRBV11-2	.	TRBJ1-1	CASKLSGGTEAFF
16	.	TRBV28	TRBD1	TRBJ1-2	CASSPSLRTGHSGYTF
13	.	TRBV14	TRBD1	TRBJ2-7	CASSLIDRDEQYF
14	.	TRBV9	.	TRBJ2-3	CASSVSFYTDTQYF
13	.	TRBV11-3	TRBD1	TRBJ1-1	CASSWTGTTEAFF
18	.	TRBV5-1	TRBD2	TRBJ2-3	CASSGGLAGASHADTQYF
13	.	TRBV29-1	.	TRBJ1-4	CSVEVAGKEKLFF
16	.	TRBV9	TRBD2	TRBJ2-7	CASSVGGTSNIYEQYF
13	many	TRBV9	.	TRBJ2-7	CASSVVPGYEQYF
15	.	TRBV5-1	TRBD2	TRBJ2-1	CASSLGLAGAQAQFF
15	.	TRBV19	.	TRBJ2-3	CASRGRGTSTDTQYF
13	.	TRBV5-1	.	TRBJ2-2	CASSRVGSGELFF
18	.	TRBV3-1/TRBV3-2	TRBD1	TRBJ2-5	CASSQLGSGQGRQETQYF
14	.	TRBV11-3	.	TRBJ2-1	CASATGSSGNEQFF
13	few	TRBV10-3	TRBD1	TRBJ1-2	CASRGRDGYGYTF
13	once	TRBV5-7	.	TRBJ2-1	CASSLSYFDEQFF
14	.	TRBV5-1	.	TRBJ2-7	CASSAGSTLHEQYF
13	.	TRBV27	TRBD1	TRBJ1-1	CASSYRGLPEAFF